These T cell receptor beta chains were read from a single sample in a study of blood T cell repertoires in COVID-19. TCRdb's table, derived via immunoSEQ multiplex PCR, lists solely in-frame clones and lacks some. The profile shows 180,000 or so clones, around 86% of them singletons. Input material: PBMCs or T cells enriched from blood (not recorded which). The receptors stem from a middle-aged man with acute COVID-19. CDR3s include the opening cysteine and the closing phenylalanine or tryptophan. A D gene is named only where the DNA matches it firmly. Expanded clones are given a class, and other clones once, few, many or no size at all.

abundance | j_gene | v_gene | d_gene | CDR3nt | CDR3aa
once | TRBJ2-1 | TRBV2 | NA | TGTGCCAGCAGTGAATCGACGACTCCACAGTTCTTC | CASSESTTPQFF
NA | TRBJ2-1 | TRBV10-1 | TRBD2 | TGCGCCAGCAGTAGGTCTAGCGGAGACTACAATGAGCAGTTCTTC | CASSRSSGDYNEQFF
NA | TRBJ2-7 | TRBV11-2 | NA | TGTGCCAGCAGCTTAGCCGGCCGGAGTGGATTATACGAGCAGTACTTC | CASSLAGRSGLYEQYF
NA | TRBJ2-7 | TRBV30 | TRBD1 | TGTGCCTGGAGTGTTGGGACAGTCTCCTACGAGCAGTACTTC | CAWSVGTVSYEQYF
once | TRBJ1-4 | TRBV27 | NA | TGTGCCAGCAGTCCAGACCAAAGACGCGCGCGGGTTGTAATGTTTTTT | CASSPDQRRARVVMFF
once | TRBJ1-5 | TRBV19 | NA | TGTGCCAGTAGTAAGGTAGAGTCAGGTCAGCCCCAGCATTTT | CASSKVESGQPQHF
NA | TRBJ1-6 | TRBV6-5 | NA | TGTGCCAGCAGTTACCTGGGCTCACCCCTCCACTTT | CASSYLGSPLHF
once | TRBJ2-3 | TRBV20-1 | NA | TGCAGTGCTAGTAGGGGGGGCCAGGTACGCACAGATACGCAGTATTTT | CSASRGGQVRTDTQYF
NA | TRBJ2-7 | TRBV6-1 | TRBD2 | TGTGCCAGCAGTGAATGGGGGGGCTCCTACGAGCAGTACTTC | CASSEWGGSYEQYF
NA | TRBJ1-1 | TRBV6-5 | NA | TGTGCCAGCAGGAGGACAGAGCTGGGCACTGAAGCTTTCTTT | CASRRTELGTEAFF
NA | TRBJ1-3 | TRBV30 | NA | TGTGCCTGGAGTGACCACCCAGGGGATACTGGAAACACCATATATTTT | CAWSDHPGDTGNTIYF
NA | TRBJ1-3 | TRBV6-7 | TRBD1 | TGTGCCAGCAGTTACGGGACAGGATATGGAAACACCATATATTTT | CASSYGTGYGNTIYF
NA | TRBJ2-4 | TRBV19 | NA | TGTGCCAGTAGTAAATTAGGGGACACAGTAGCCAAAAACATTCAGTACTTC | CASSKLGDTVAKNIQYF
once | TRBJ2-1 | TRBV24-1 | TRBD1 | TGTGCCACCAGTCGACAGGGGGAAAGGGAGCAGTTCTTC | CATSRQGEREQFF
NA | TRBJ2-3 | TRBV28 | TRBD2 | TGTGCCAGCAGCACCCTAGCGGGAGATGGGTTAGCAGATACGCAGTATTTT | CASSTLAGDGLADTQYF
NA | TRBJ1-6 | TRBV30 | NA | TGTGCCTGGAGTGGGGGAGGACTACTCTCCTATAATTCACCCCTCCACTTT | CAWSGGGLLSYNSPLHF
few | TRBJ2-7 | TRBV19 | TRBD1 | TGTGCCTGGAAACAGGGGGTGCTCTACGAGCAGTACTTC | CAWKQGVLYEQYF
many | TRBJ2-5 | TRBV7-2 | TRBD2 | TGTGCCAGCAGGGGGACTAGCAAAGAGACCCAGTACTTC | CASRGTSKETQYF
NA | TRBJ2-5 | TRBV24-1 | TRBD1 | TGTGCCACCAGTGATTCACGGACAGGGAGAAAAGAGACCCAGTACTTC | CATSDSRTGRKETQYF
NA | TRBJ2-5 | TRBV5-6 | NA | TGTGCCAGCAGGAATACAGGTCTGGGAAAAGAGACCCAGTACTTC | CASRNTGLGKETQYF
NA | TRBJ1-5 | TRBV6-1 | NA | TGTGCCAGCAGTGAGGAGTATCAAACGGGTCAGCCCCAGCATTTT | CASSEEYQTGQPQHF
NA | TRBJ1-6 | TRBV28 | NA | TGTGCCAGCACCCCGGAACAGTCCTATAATTCACCCCTCCACTTT | CASTPEQSYNSPLHF
NA | TRBJ2-3 | TRBV5-5 | NA | TGTGCCAGCAGCTCCGAGACTAGTTCAGATACGCAGTATTTT | CASSSETSSDTQYF
NA | TRBJ2-5 | TRBV30 | TRBD2 | TGTGCCTGGATTCCGGGAGGATCGGAGACCCAGTACTTC | CAWIPGGSETQYF
NA | TRBJ1-1 | TRBV5-1 | NA | TGCGCCAGCAGCAACGAGGTGAACACTGAAGCTTTCTTT | CASSNEVNTEAFF
NA | TRBJ2-2 | TRBV2 | TRBD2 | TGTGCCAGCAGATCAGTTAGCGGGAGCGTCACCGGGGAGCTGTTTTTT | CASRSVSGSVTGELFF
NA | TRBJ2-2 | TRBV5-6 | NA | TGTGCCAGCAGCAGAGGGGGACCCGGGGAGCTGTTTTTT | CASSRGGPGELFF
NA | TRBJ1-2 | TRBV28 | NA | TGTGCCAGCAGCCTTACCCAAACGGGGAGGGTGGATGGGGGCTACACCTTC | CASSLTQTGRVDGGYTF
NA | TRBJ2-7 | TRBV30 | TRBD1 | TGTGCCTGGACCATCGGACAGGGTCGAACAGGCGAGCAGTACTTC | CAWTIGQGRTGEQYF
NA | TRBJ2-1 | TRBV7-9 | NA | TGTGCCAGCGAGCGGAGCTCCTACAATGAGCAGTTCTTC | CASERSSYNEQFF
NA | TRBJ2-7 | TRBV5-5 | TRBD2 | TGTGCCAGCAGCAAGGAAATAGCGGGAGGTCGATCCTACGAGCAGTACTTC | CASSKEIAGGRSYEQYF
NA | TRBJ2-6 | TRBV19 | TRBD1 | TGTGCCAGTAGTTCCACAGGGGTACCCGGGGCCAACGTCCTGACTTTC | CASSSTGVPGANVLTF
few | TRBJ2-1 | TRBV19 | TRBD2 | TGTGCCAGTAGTATGGAACTAGCGGGAGGGTCATTACGGTACAATGAGCAGTTCTTC | CASSMELAGGSLRYNEQFF
few | TRBJ2-3 | TRBV7-9 | TRBD2 | TGTGCCAGCAGCTTACGGGGAGGGACGGAATCAGATACGCAGTATTTT | CASSLRGGTESDTQYF
NA | TRBJ2-1 | TRBV9 | TRBD1 | TGTGCCAGCAGCGCCCGGGGACAGGGGGAGTACAATGAGCAGTTCTTC | CASSARGQGEYNEQFF
NA | TRBJ2-2 | TRBV2 | NA | TGTGCCAGCAGTGAAGGGAGAGAGTACACCGGGGAGCTGTTTTTT | CASSEGREYTGELFF
NA | TRBJ2-3 | TRBV5-1 | TRBD2 | TGCGCCAGCAGCTTATCCGGGACTAGCGGGACTCAGTATTTT | CASSLSGTSGTQYF
NA | TRBJ1-2 | TRBV20-1 | NA | TGCAGTGCTAGGTGGACAGAGGGCTACACCTTC | CSARWTEGYTF
NA | TRBJ2-7 | TRBV20-1 | NA | TGCAGTGCTGCACAGGCCGAGCAGTACTTC | CSAAQAEQYF
NA | TRBJ1-6 | TRBV28 | TRBD1 | TGTGCCAGCGCGACTCCGGGACAGGGGGCGTCACCCCTCCACTTT | CASATPGQGASPLHF
NA | TRBJ1-6 | TRBV5-1 | TRBD1 | TGTGCCAGCAGCCTGGGGACAGGAGCAAATAATTCACCCCTCCACTTT | CASSLGTGANNSPLHF
NA | TRBJ1-5 | TRBV6-5 | NA | TGTGCCAGCAGTTACCTCGGGGGGGACAATCAGCCCCAGCATTTT | CASSYLGGDNQPQHF
NA | TRBJ2-7 | TRBV6-5 | NA | TGTGCCAGCAGTTACTCTCCATCTACCTACGAGCAGTACTTC | CASSYSPSTYEQYF
NA | TRBJ2-1 | TRBV19 | NA | TGTGCCAGTAACATACAGGTCAGCTCCTACAATGAGCAGTTCTTC | CASNIQVSSYNEQFF
NA | TRBJ2-5 | TRBV5-1 | TRBD2 | TGCGCCAGCAGCTCGTCTAGCGGAGAGACCCAGTACTTC | CASSSSSGETQYF
NA | TRBJ2-4 | TRBV4-3 | NA | TGCGCCAGCAGCCAAGGGGGACAACTAGCCAAAAACATTCAGTACTTC | CASSQGGQLAKNIQYF
NA | TRBJ2-7 | TRBV9 | TRBD1 | TGTGCCAGCAGCGGAAGACAGGGGGTCAACGAGCAGTACTTC | CASSGRQGVNEQYF
once | TRBJ2-3 | TRBV5-5 | TRBD2 | TGTGCCAGCAGCCTCCGACTAGCGGCCCGAGGGACAGATACGCAGTATTTT | CASSLRLAARGTDTQYF
NA | TRBJ2-7 | TRBV7-3 | TRBD2 | TGTGCCAGCAGCTTTCAAGCGGGAGGCGCCTACGAGCAGTACTTC | CASSFQAGGAYEQYF
NA | TRBJ1-5 | TRBV23-1 | NA | TGCGCCCCCTGGGCAGGGAAATATCAGCCCCAGCATTTT | CAPWAGKYQPQHF
NA | TRBJ2-7 | TRBV27 | NA | TGTGCCAGCAGTTCCATCGCCTCAGGGTTCTCCTACGAGCAGTACTTC | CASSSIASGFSYEQYF
NA | TRBJ2-2 | TRBV3-1/TRBV3-2 | TRBD2 | TGTGCCAGCAGGCCTCTTATAGCGGGGGATAACACCGGGGAGCTGTTTTTT | CASRPLIAGDNTGELFF
NA | TRBJ2-7 | TRBV2 | TRBD1 | TGTGCCAGCAGGGGACAGGTTTTCGAGCAGTACTTC | CASRGQVFEQYF
once | TRBJ2-1 | TRBV29-1 | TRBD2 | TGCAGCGACCGGACTAGTTTCGGCGAGCAGTTCTTC | CSDRTSFGEQFF
few | TRBJ2-2 | TRBV3-1/TRBV3-2 | TRBD2 | TGTGCCAGCAGCTTCGCAGGGAGGGCCTTGGTCTCCGGGGAGCTGTTTTTT | CASSFAGRALVSGELFF
NA | TRBJ1-2 | TRBV7-2 | NA | TGTGCCAGACAGGGTGTGATCGGGTATGGCTACACCTTC | CARQGVIGYGYTF